The rows below give T cell receptor beta chains drawn from one sample of a study of regulatory T cells in long-lasting Graves disease. Each CDR3 protein gets one entry after TCRdb re-called the multiplex PCR reads with MiXCR. The data show approximately 440,000 distinct CDR3 sequences, about a quarter seen once. The input for sequencing was peripheral blood mononuclear cells (PBMCs), taken when the disease was refractory, from a patient treated with antithyroid drugs. The receptor set was obtained from a female donor with Graves disease. Each CDR3 is given with its conserved first and last residue. Each record gives: J gene, V gene, clone size, D gene, CDR3 protein, CDR3 DNA. D genes are given only for firm matches. Part of the rows lack a size; the others show once, few, many or a class for expanded clones.

>TRBJ2-1|TRBV20-1|few|.
CSAPREMGRDNEQFF
TGCAGTGCTCCTAGGGAGATGGGGAGAGACAATGAGCAGTTCTTC
>TRBJ1-6|TRBV7-9|.|.
CASSSTNWGSSYNSPLHF
TGTGCCAGCAGCTCCACTAACTGGGGAAGCTCCTATAATTCACCCCTCCACTTT
>TRBJ1-5|TRBV20-1|.|TRBD1
CSARFGTGMSQPQHF
TGCAGTGCTAGATTCGGGACAGGGATGAGTCAGCCCCAGCATTTT
>TRBJ2-3|TRBV28|.|TRBD2
CASSLAGGPLDTQYF
TGTGCCAGCAGTCTAGCGGGAGGGCCCTTAGATACGCAGTATTTT
>TRBJ2-5|TRBV12-3/TRBV12-4|.|.
CASTSPGGRGETQYF
TGTGCCAGCACCTCCCCCGGCGGGCGTGGAGAGACCCAGTACTTC
>TRBJ2-2|TRBV7-6|.|TRBD2
CASSLEPSGLTGELFF
TGTGCCAGCAGCTTAGAGCCTAGCGGGTTGACCGGGGAGCTGTTTTTT
>TRBJ1-1|TRBV12-3/TRBV12-4|.|.
CASRGRGGMNTEAFF
TGTGCCAGCAGAGGACGGGGGGGCATGAACACTGAAGCTTTCTTT
>TRBJ1-6|TRBV7-2|.|.
CASRPDMSPHLPLHF
TGTGCCAGCAGACCCGACATGAGCCCCCATTTGCCCCTCCACTTT
>TRBJ1-5|TRBV6-1|.|.
CASNTPGAGVGSNQPQHF
TGTGCCAGCAACACCCCCGGGGCGGGGGTAGGTAGCAATCAGCCCCAGCATTTT
>TRBJ1-4|TRBV9|few|TRBD1
CASSLSTGRTEKLFF
TGTGCCAGCAGCCTATCGACAGGGCGCACTGAAAAACTGTTTTTT
>TRBJ1-1|TRBV7-9|few|TRBD1
CASSSNRGTALIGFF
TGTGCCAGCAGCTCCAATAGGGGGACAGCTCTAATAGGTTTCTTT
>TRBJ2-5|TRBV18|many|.
CASSPPGVETQYF
TGTGCCAGCTCACCACCGGGAGTGGAGACCCAGTACTTC
>TRBJ1-1|TRBV3-1|few|.
CASRLKGAEAFF
TGTGCCAGCAGACTAAAGGGCGCTGAAGCTTTCTTT
>TRBJ1-1|TRBV7-2|.|TRBD1
CASSGTGVLYTEAFF
TGTGCCAGCAGCGGGACAGGGGTTTTGTACACTGAAGCTTTCTTT
>TRBJ1-4|TRBV5-1|.|.
CASSRSGTLNEKLFF
TGCGCCAGCAGCCGTTCGGGGACCCTTAATGAAAAACTGTTTTTT
>TRBJ2-7|TRBV20-1|few|.
CSARSGQTYEQYF
TGCAGTGCTAGGTCCGGACAGACCTACGAGCAGTACTTC
>TRBJ2-5|TRBV6-2/TRBV6-3|.|TRBD1
CASSPDRAGETQYF
TGTGCCAGCAGCCCAGACAGGGCGGGAGAGACCCAGTACTTC
>TRBJ2-2|TRBV30|.|.
CAWSKRTTNTGELFF
TGTGCCTGGAGTAAGCGTACCACGAACACCGGGGAGCTGTTTTTT
>TRBJ2-1|TRBV2|.|.
CASSEGFVTYNEQFF
TGTGCCAGCAGTGAAGGATTCGTAACCTACAATGAGCAGTTCTTC
>TRBJ2-7|TRBV7-2|.|.
CASSLDGRQATSYEQYF
TGTGCCAGCAGCTTAGATGGGCGACAGGCCACGTCCTACGAGCAGTACTTC
>TRBJ2-2|TRBV15|.|.
CATSRDSQGTGELFF
TGTGCCACCAGCAGAGATTCCCAGGGCACCGGGGAGCTGTTTTTT
>TRBJ1-1|TRBV6-1|few|.
CASIPGGPPNTEAFF
TGTGCCAGCATCCCGGGCGGGCCGCCGAACACTGAAGCTTTCTTT
>TRBJ1-1|TRBV30|.|TRBD1
CAWVDRGGGEAFF
TGTGCCTGGGTTGACAGGGGCGGAGGGGAAGCTTTCTTT
>TRBJ2-7|TRBV12-3/TRBV12-4|.|.
CASSFRHSDEQYF
TGTGCCAGCAGTTTTCGACATAGCGACGAGCAGTACTTC
>TRBJ1-1|TRBV2|many|.
CASSERGGTYTEAFF
TGTGCCAGCAGTGAACGGGGGGGTACGTACACTGAAGCTTTCTTT